This record covers a single TCR beta chain. No antigen is known for it. No much larger clone exists at a distance of one base, and base qualities are not known. This sample also contains other DNA sequences that code for the same CDR3. Trimming takes 2 bases from V and 3 bases from J, and the germline ends sit 8 bases apart. The CDR3 starts with the cysteine, ends with the phenylalanine, and has 13 residues. Only the CDR3 portion is preserved as DNA: 39 bases, with reading frame beginning at the first base. The germline V gene specifies MNHEY as CDR1 and SVGAGI as CDR2. The donors were healthy, HIV-negative adults who had no recently reported acute infections or vaccinations. Every donor was a Caucasian adult living in Nashville, Tennessee, USA. CD4+ T cells were enriched through magnetic negative selection, after which naive cells were positively selected on CD45RA and the remaining negative fraction served as the memory subset. Blood was obtained by leukapheresis, after which PBMCs were separated by Ficoll-Histopaque density gradient centrifugation and cryopreserved in liquid nitrogen vapor phase. Analytical flow cytometry was used to check the purity and quantity of every magnetically sorted T cell population. Each sorted fraction had its genomic DNA isolated and then quantified by UV absorbance on a Nanodrop 2000c.

Using the deep immunoSEQ assay, multiplex PCR amplified TCR CDR3 regions from genomic DNA. Extracted genomic DNA from each cell subset was distributed evenly across all wells of several immunoSEQ 96-well plates, and each plate was treated as a replicate. For sorted subsets, each replicate PCR was loaded with roughly 190 ng genomic DNA, equivalent to roughly 30,000 T cell genomes. Purified libraries were quantified with a Qubit 3.0 fluorometer, sized on a Bioanalyzer 2100, and re-quantified with the KAPA Library Quantification kit. Every immunoSEQ 96-well plate was sequenced on a separate single-read 150-cycle Illumina NextSeq 550 flow cell. Per the source publication's procedure: The immunoSEQ output contained only junctional sequences without quality scores, so filtering could not match that applied to full-length reads. Sequences were annotated with PyIR, a Python wrapper for IgBLAST v1.9, using IMGT germline references to assign V/J genes and CDR3. Reads were filtered out if the reads had weak V/J assignments (E-value above 1e-6), no CDR3, stop codons, out-of-frame junctions, or ambiguous translated residues. V3J clonotypes were defined by identical inferred V gene, J gene, and CDR3 amino acid sequence. To compute the percentage overlap between repertoires, the number of shared unique clonotypes was divided by the size of the smaller repertoire. Richness of each repertoire was evaluated using RTK rarefaction, the Chao1 estimator, and Recon v2.1 estimates of unobserved clonotypes. Generation probabilities for all TCRbeta clonotypes obtained by the gDNA method from a handful of donors were computed using OLGA. TCRdb carries this immuneACCESS record with in-frame sequences only. Its versions omit some clonotypes, under half of them owing to an unresolved V gene in the studies checked, with the rest unexplained. The V and J calls and clone size are taken from that table; D and trimming were inferred from the DNA. A total of 2,500,000 or so clones appear in this sample, just over 90% of them only once. Roughly 0.14% of the sample is in the top ten clones.

The data stem from a study of shared clonotypes between healthy human individuals (dated by TCRdb to about 2020). About the investigation overall: A couple of women and a few men aged 18 to 49 years were included in the cohort. To estimate repertoire size and how much clonotypes are shared between individuals, the study performed deep sequencing of blood TCR repertoires from about five healthy adults. Leukapheresis yielded between about 0.94 and 8.9 billion PBMCs per donor. To increase sequencing depth and limit assay-specific biases, different laboratories used diverse techniques to prepare libraries and sequence TCR repertoires. For each donor, CD4 naive and CD4 memory were each run on three plates, CD8 naive on two plates, and CD8 memory on one plate. Paper-wide results and their limitations: Even with the large sequencing depth, rarefaction of the sorted-subset datasets indicated that sequencing was incomplete. Estimated clonotype richness was generally larger for naive than for memory subsets. When a few donors were compared, the shared fraction of clonotypes was about 5.5% for naive CD4, about 4% for naive CD8, more than 2% for memory CD4, and 0.4% for memory CD8. Only blood was sampled, and tissue TCR repertoires likely differ from those in blood. Based on pairwise subsampling, the degree of clonotype sharing among donors was expected to be affected by sequencing depth. Compared with non-shared clonotypes, clonotypes shared by all four sorted-subset donors had higher generation probabilities. Because the study included a small number of donors, the genetic and exposure-history diversity represented was limited.

The specimen sequenced was naive CD4+ T cells sorted from blood. According to the study, the label for this sample's cell subset or site signals: CD45RA+ positively selected. This TCR was recovered from a young man in good health. Recombination joined TRBV6-5 with TRBJ2-7; TRBD2 could be the D gene, as 5 bases match. The sequenced DNA is TGTGCCAGCAGTTACCTCGGGGACTACGAGCAGTACTTC. Its amino acids are CASSYLGDYEQYF.